The rows below give T cell receptor beta chains drawn from one sample of a study of blood T cells in healthy people across ages. TCRdb processed the 5' RACE reads anew with MiXCR; each CDR3 protein has one entry. The table shows about 580,000 distinct CDR3 sequences, with around 48% occurring only once. Sequenced material: blood. The receptor set was obtained from a man older than 75 in good health. CDR3s include the opening cysteine and the closing phenylalanine or tryptophan. Fields, in order: V gene, D gene, J gene, clone size, CDR3 DNA, CDR3 protein. D genes are given only for firm matches. Expanded clones get a size class; other rows say once, few or many, or leave the size out.

TRBV20-1,TRBD1,TRBJ2-6,once,TGCAGTTCTCGGACAGGAAGCTCTGGGGCCAACGTCCTGACTTTC,CSSRTGSSGANVLTF
TRBV6-1,NA,TRBJ2-5,once,TGTGCCAGCAGTTGGGTCGGTTATCATGAGCAGTACTTC,CASSWVGYHEQYF
TRBV4-1,NA,TRBJ2-4,NA,TGCGCCTGCAGCCAACTACAGGGATCCAAAAACATTCAGTACTTC,CACSQLQGSKNIQYF
TRBV3-1,NA,TRBJ2-1,NA,TGTGCCAGCAGCCAGCAGGGATTAGGAAGAAATGGGCAGTTCTTC,CASSQQGLGRNGQFF
TRBV7-2,NA,TRBJ1-1,NA,TGTGCCAGCAGCTTCCGTAACACTGAAGCTTTCTTT,CASSFRNTEAFF
TRBV7-3,NA,TRBJ2-3,NA,TGTGCCAGCAGCCCATCTCCTAGCACAGATACGCAGTATTTT,CASSPSPSTDTQYF
TRBV7-2,TRBD2,TRBJ2-7,NA,TGTGCCAGCAGCTACCGCGCTAGCGGGAGAGAATCCGAGCAGTACTTC,CASSYRASGRESEQYF
TRBV24-1,TRBD2,TRBJ2-1,NA,TGTGCCACCAGTGTTGACGGGGGGACGGAGCAGTTCTTC,CATSVDGGTEQFF
TRBV12-3/TRBV12-4,NA,TRBJ2-4,NA,TGTGCCAGCACTCTGGGGGGCCTAGCCAAAAACATTCAGTACTTC,CASTLGGLAKNIQYF
TRBV9,NA,TRBJ2-1,NA,TGTGCCAGCAGCGCGCGGGCTAGCGAGTACAATGAGCAGTTCTTC,CASSARASEYNEQFF
TRBV7-6,TRBD1,TRBJ1-2,NA,TGTGCCAGCAGCCGACGGGACAGGGAGGCCGCCTATGGCTACACCTTC,CASSRRDREAAYGYTF
TRBV7-6,NA,TRBJ2-3,NA,TGTGCCAGCAGCTTGGCAATTTCACCCCAGTCTAGCACAGATACGCAGTATTTT,CASSLAISPQSSTDTQYF
TRBV6-5,NA,TRBJ2-1,many,TGTGCCAGCAGTTACCAACATGAAAGGGCCACCCGATACAATGAGCAGTTCTTC,CASSYQHERATRYNEQFF
TRBV27,NA,TRBJ2-7,few,TGTGCCAGCAGTTTTGGAGGCGAGCAGTACTTC,CASSFGGEQYF
TRBV6-5,NA,TRBJ1-1,NA,TGTGCCAGCGGTCCCTCCCGCCTCATGAACACTGAAGCTTTCTTT,CASGPSRLMNTEAFF
TRBV6-2/TRBV6-3,TRBD1,TRBJ2-1,once,TGTGCCAGCAGTCGGGACAGGGGGCCAGATGAGCAGTTCTTC,CASSRDRGPDEQFF
TRBV5-1,NA,TRBJ2-3,NA,TGCGCCAGCAGCGGTCGGCTGGGCGAGACAGATACGCAGTATTTT,CASSGRLGETDTQYF
TRBV27,NA,TRBJ1-1,NA,TGTGCCAGCTCCTGGAGTGGGAACACTGAAGCTTTCTTT,CASSWSGNTEAFF
TRBV6-2/TRBV6-3,NA,TRBJ2-1,NA,TGTGCCAGCTCACAACCACACAAGGGGCAGTTCTTC,CASSQPHKGQFF
TRBV7-2,TRBD1,TRBJ1-1,NA,TGTGCCAGCAGCTCGCAGAAGGGGGCCTTAACTGAAGCTTTCTTT,CASSSQKGALTEAFF
TRBV7-3,NA,TRBJ2-5,NA,TGTGCCAGCAGCAACGGACAGAACAACCAAGAGACCCAGTACTTC,CASSNGQNNQETQYF
TRBV6-6,TRBD2,TRBJ2-5,NA,TGTGCCAGCAATTATCGACTAGCGGGGGGCGGTGAGACCCAGTACTTC,CASNYRLAGGGETQYF
TRBV6-6,NA,TRBJ2-7,NA,TGTGCCAGCAGTGACTCAGTCGCCTCCTACGAGCAGTACTTC,CASSDSVASYEQYF
TRBV20-1,TRBD1,TRBJ1-1,many,TGCAGTGCTACCAGGGGGACTGAAGCTTTCTTT,CSATRGTEAFF
TRBV9,NA,TRBJ1-6,NA,TGTGCCAGCAGCGAGGGCTTGGGGGGCGGAAGAAATTCACCCCTCCACTTT,CASSEGLGGGRNSPLHF
TRBV21-1,NA,TRBJ2-7,NA,TGTGCCAGCAGCAAAGGCGGAAAACCTAACACCTACAAAACCTACGAGCAGTACTTC,CASSKGGKPNTYKTYEQYF
TRBV20-1,TRBD2,TRBJ2-3,once,TGCAGTGCAGTAAGGCTAGCGGCGGTCGATACGCAGTATTTT,CSAVRLAAVDTQYF
TRBV6-6,NA,TRBJ2-7,NA,TGTGCCAGCAGTTACTCCAGCTCGTTCTACGAGCAGTACTTC,CASSYSSSFYEQYF
TRBV11-1,TRBD1,TRBJ2-5,few,TGTGCCAGCAGCCATCCCCCGTACAGGGGAGTGACCCAGTACTTC,CASSHPPYRGVTQYF
TRBV7-2,TRBD2,TRBJ2-7,many,TGTGCCAGCAGCATATCGGGACTAGCGACATCCTACGAGCAGTACTTC,CASSISGLATSYEQYF
TRBV30,NA,TRBJ1-4,NA,TGTGCCTGGAGCCACGAGTTGGGGAAACTGTTTTTT,CAWSHELGKLFF
TRBV6-6,NA,TRBJ1-2,many,TGTGCCAGCAGTCCTAAGCGCAGGAGGAATGGCTACACCTTC,CASSPKRRRNGYTF
TRBV29-1,NA,TRBJ1-5,NA,TGCAGCGTTGGGGGAGGAGGCAATCAGCCCCAGCATTTT,CSVGGGGNQPQHF
TRBV3-1,NA,TRBJ2-3,NA,TGTGCCAGCAGCCAGGGCTATCCGAGCACAGATACGCGGTATTTT,CASSQGYPSTDTRYF
TRBV29-1,NA,TRBJ2-6,NA,TGCAGCGTTGGCAGGGGAGGAGGGGCCAACGTCCTGACTTTC,CSVGRGGGANVLTF
TRBV4-3,TRBD1,TRBJ1-4,NA,TGCGCCGGCAGCCAAGGCAACCGGGACAGGGACGAAAAACTGTTTTTT,CAGSQGNRDRDEKLFF
TRBV9,TRBD2,TRBJ2-7,few,TGTGCCAGCAGCGTAGCTCCTAGCGGGAGTTACGAGCAGTACTTC,CASSVAPSGSYEQYF
TRBV4-3,NA,TRBJ2-4,many,TGCGCCAGCAGCCAAGATCGCTCGGGGCGAACCAAAAACATTCAGTACTTC,CASSQDRSGRTKNIQYF
TRBV20-1,NA,TRBJ2-3,NA,TGCAGTCCGGGGCCCACAGATACGCAGTATTTT,CSPGPTDTQYF
TRBV2,NA,TRBJ2-5,NA,TGTGCCAGCAGTGACAACAGGGAGGGAGAGACCCAGTACTTC,CASSDNREGETQYF
TRBV5-1,NA,TRBJ1-5,NA,TGCGCCAGCAGCGAACAGGGAAATCAGCCCCAGCATTTT,CASSEQGNQPQHF
TRBV28,TRBD1,TRBJ2-3,NA,TGTGCCAGCAGACCACCGGGACAGGGAGTGAATACGCAGTATTTT,CASRPPGQGVNTQYF
TRBV4-2,TRBD1,TRBJ1-6,few,TGTGCCAGCAGCCAAGTTCGGACAGGTTATAATTCACCCCTCCACTTT,CASSQVRTGYNSPLHF
TRBV5-1,NA,TRBJ2-6,NA,TGCGCCAGTTTTCCGGGAAGCTCTGGGGCCAACGTCCTGACTTTC,CASFPGSSGANVLTF
TRBV7-2,NA,TRBJ2-2,few,TGTGCCAGCAGCTCCTCACCACCACGGGGGGCGCCCTCCGGGGAGCTGTTTTTT,CASSSSPPRGAPSGELFF
TRBV28,TRBD2,TRBJ2-5,NA,TGTGCCAGCAGCAAACGGGGCGGACTAGCAGGGGAAAGGGAGACCCAGTACTTC,CASSKRGGLAGERETQYF
TRBV20-1,TRBD2,TRBJ2-5,NA,TGCAGTGCCAAAAGACTAGCGAGACAAGAGACCCAGTACTTC,CSAKRLARQETQYF
TRBV3-1,NA,TRBJ1-2,once,TGTGCCAGCGTAGGATCCGACTCGAGAATCCACTATGGCTACACCTTC,CASVGSDSRIHYGYTF
TRBV27,NA,TRBJ1-1,few,TGTGCCAGCAGTTCACTAGGGGGGTACAGGAGCTGGAACACTGAAGCTTTCTTT,CASSSLGGYRSWNTEAFF
TRBV5-1,TRBD1,TRBJ1-2,once,TGCGCCAGCAGCTCGACAGGGGGCTCCTATGGCTACACCTTC,CASSSTGGSYGYTF
TRBV6-5,TRBD2,TRBJ2-5,NA,TGTGCCAGCAGCACTGGAGCGGGAGTGGGGAATGCGCAGTACTTC,CASSTGAGVGNAQYF
TRBV11-1,NA,TRBJ2-7,NA,TGTGCCACCTCAGGCTCCTACGAGCAGTACTTC,CATSGSYEQYF
TRBV14,NA,TRBJ1-6,NA,TGTGCCAGCAGCCAAGATGCAGTTTCACCCCTCCACTTT,CASSQDAVSPLHF
TRBV7-2,NA,TRBJ2-1,NA,TGTGCCAGCAGCGGGACTCACCGCCAAAATGAGCAGTTCTTC,CASSGTHRQNEQFF
TRBV29-1,NA,TRBJ2-3,many,TGCAGCGTTGACGGTTTGGGTCAAGATACGCAGTATTTT,CSVDGLGQDTQYF